Below are 7 T cell receptor beta chains sequenced from a single sample in a study of blood T cell repertoires in COVID-19. Sequencing was performed with immunoSEQ multiplex PCR; in TCRdb, only in-frame clones are kept and a portion is missing. The sample shows about 210,000 clones, roughly 82% of them seen only once. The sample taken for sequencing was PBMCs or T cells enriched from blood (not recorded which). Receptors originate from a man in his forties or fifties with acute COVID-19.

The genes are TRBV7-3 and TRBJ2-5, with a tentative D call TRBD2 (6 bases). Between the trimmed V and J ends, which lost 3 bases and 1 base, there was a span of 12 bases. This CDR3 spans 15 amino acids. CDR1 and CDR2 from the germline V gene are SGHTA and FQGTGA. CDR3 sequence (DNA): TGTGCCAGCAGCTTGGGGGATAGCGGCCAAGAGACCCAGTACTTC. Translated: CASSLGDSGQETQYF.

The chain links TRBV9 to TRBJ2-3; D is ambiguous. V was pared by 4 bases and J by 0 bases, with 3 bases between. Per the germline V gene, CDR1 is SGDLS and CDR2 is YYNGEE. This CDR3 has 12 amino acids. The CDR3, as DNA: TGTGCCAGCAGCCAAAGCACAGATACGCAGTATTTT. Residues: CASSQSTDTQYF.

CDR3 sequence (DNA): TGTGCCAGCAGCCAACGGGGGGCGAACCACGAGCAGTACTTC. As protein: CASSQRGANHEQYF. The chain recombines TRBV14 with TRBJ2-7; perhaps TRBD2 as D (7 bases). V lost 2 bases and J 5 bases, leaving 13 bases between the germline ends. The CDR3 length is 14 residues. Germline assignment: CDR1 SGHDN and CDR2 FVKESK.

The gene calls are TRBV19 and TRBJ2-1, with TRBD2 identical over 9 bases. In germline, CDR1 is LNHDA, CDR2 SQIVND (reference sequence). This CDR3 is built from 16 residues. V shed 6 bases and J 1 base; nucleotides not matched to a gene: 7. The CDR3 coding sequence is TGTGCCAGTAGGGAAGGACTAGCGACGTCCTACAATGAGCAGTTCTTC. Amino acids: CASREGLATSYNEQFF.

About this clone: This same CDR3 is encoded by further DNA sequences in the sample. The gene calls are TRBV28 and TRBJ2-5; no definite D call. This CDR3 has 13 residues. Germline V gene data show CDR1 as MDHEN and CDR2 as SYDVKM. V was pared by 2 bases and J by 1 base, with 5 bases between. The CDR3 region has the DNA TGTGCCAGCAGTTTAGGCGGCCAAGAGACCCAGTACTTC. This gives the protein CASSLGGQETQYF.

CDR3 bases: TGTGCCAGCAGTCACGGGACAGGTGGACAGCCCCAGCATTTT. Residues: CASSHGTGGQPQHF. The chain links TRBV6-5 to TRBJ1-5; TRBD1 matches at 8 bases. From germline, CDR1 is MNHEY and CDR2 SVGAGI. The CDR3 sequence is 14 residues long. V gave up 5 bases and J gave up 7 bases; unmatched junction bases: 7.

In its sample, this clone was seen a few times. At one end the junction does not follow the germline gene, possibly because of a read error. CDR3 loop: CASSEEATEKQYF. DNA of the CDR3: TGTGCCAGCAGCGAAGAAGCTACAGAGAAGCAGTACTTC. This chain uses TRBV6-1 with TRBJ2-7; no definite D call. Germline-derived CDR1 and CDR2 are MNHNS and SASEGT. CDR3 size: 13 residues.